This T cell receptor beta chain stems from a study of CD8+ T cells in alopecia areata. Treatment defined: oral pan-JAK inhibitor, 5-10 mg twice daily. Extracted from the samples, RNA was reverse transcribed into cDNA to serve as the sequencing template. TCRdb's copy holds only in-frame clones and misses some; the assay was immunoSEQ multiplex PCR. In the table there are about 140,000 clones, roughly nine tenths of which are singletons. A note on this clone: What it binds is unknown.

Study observations and caveats: Persistence during tofacitinib was seen for many expanded lesional clones in scalp and blood. Expanded CD8+ clones among the top 100, as well as scalp clonality, were significantly decreased by tofacitinib.

Source: CD8+ T cells sorted from blood, taken at week 4, from a patient treated with tofacitinib. This clonotype originated in a human donor with alopecia areata.

The chain's CDR3 is CASSMSSGNPYNEQFF. CDR3 DNA sequence: TGTGCCAGTAGTATGTCTAGCGGGAACCCCTACAATGAGCAGTTCTTC. The rearrangement uses TRBV19 and TRBJ2-1; the match to TRBD2 covers 9 bases. There are 16 residues in the CDR3. V was clipped by 3 bases and J by 2 bases; unmatched bases: 5. Germline lookup yields CDR1 LNHDA and CDR2 SQIVND (reference sequence).